The 5 T cell receptor beta chains listed next were all sequenced from one sample in a study of blood T cell repertoires in COVID-19. Clones were sequenced by immunoSEQ multiplex PCR, and TCRdb holds only the in-frame ones, with some missing. The sample gives some 120,000 clones, around nine tenths of which show up once; about 18% is in the top ten. The sequencing input was peripheral blood. The receptor source for this set is a human donor with acute or convalescent COVID-19. The donor label of this sample is uncertain.

The genes are TRBV15 and TRBJ1-2; D remains unclear. There are 14 residues in the CDR3. Germline values: CDR1 LNHNV, CDR2 YYDKDF (reference sequence). Deletions cut 3 bases from V and 2 bases from J, with 10 bases between. For the CDR3, the DNA is TGTGCCACCAGCAGCGAGCCGAAAAACTATGGCTACACCTTC. Translating it yields CATSSEPKNYGYTF.

The V gene is TRBV7-2, the J gene TRBJ2-7; 11 bases fit TRBD2. Germline V gene lookup returns CDR1 SGHTA and CDR2 FQGNSA. The CDR3 has 17 amino acids. V lost 2 bases to trimming and J lost 2 bases; unmatched junction nucleotides: 8. CDR3 sequence reads: CASSLWGPLAGAYEQYF. In DNA, the CDR3 is TGTGCCAGCAGCTTATGGGGGCCACTAGCGGGGGCCTACGAGCAGTACTTC.

This clone came up once. The chain joins TRBV18 to TRBJ1-3; D unresolved. Trimming shortened V by 0 bases and J by 1 base, and 7 bases separated the two germline ends. The CDR3 loop spans 15 amino acids. Germline V gives CDR1 KGHSH, CDR2 LQKENI. The CDR3: CASSPPSGSGNTIYF. CDR3 sequence (DNA): TGTGCCAGCTCACCACCGTCAGGTTCTGGAAACACCATATATTTT.

This clone was counted at least ten times. V and J are TRBV18 and TRBJ2-7; D is perhaps TRBD2 (5 bases). The CDR3 totals 14 residues. CDR1 is KGHSH, CDR2 LQKENI, per germline. Deletions cut 3 bases from V and 7 bases from J, with 16 bases between. The CDR3 bases are TGTGCCAGCTCACCCAATAACGTGGCGGGTGAGCAGTACTTC. Protein product: CASSPNNVAGEQYF.

The chain recombines TRBV4-3 with TRBJ2-7, with D perhaps matching TRBD1 (6 bases). Trimming took 9 bases from V and 3 from J, leaving 15 bases between them. This CDR3 spans 13 amino acids. Germline CDR1 is LGHNA and CDR2 is YSLEER. Written as DNA, the CDR3 is TGCGCCAGTGCGACAGGCAGGGACTACGAGCAGTACTTC. This translates into CASATGRDYEQYF.